These 3 T cell receptor beta chains came from one sample sequenced in a study of T-cell reconstitution after alpha-beta-depleted transplantation in children. Preparation of the TCRbeta library used unique molecular identifiers. One entry per CDR3 protein, called by TCRdb with MiXCR from the PCR reads. The sample includes fewer than 550,000 distinct CDR3 sequences, around 15% of them seen just once. Sequencing used PBMCs, mostly from graft donor cells, obtained 360 days after TCRalphabeta/CD19-depleted stem cell transplant. The source is a boy in the first two years of life who had a stem cell transplant for Wiskott-Aldrich syndrome, so the T cells may come from the graft donor.

The chain uses TRBV12-3 or TRBV12-4 and TRBJ1-1; D is undetermined. The CDR3 runs to 12 residues. V was pared by 4 bases and J by 1 base, with 4 bases between. The CDR3 spells CASSWTNTEAFF. DNA for the CDR3: TGTGCCAGCAGTTGGACGAACACTGAAGCTTTCTTT.

The chain carries TRBV27 and TRBJ2-7, with 9 bases aligning to TRBD2. The CDR3 has 14 residues. V shed 7 bases and J 5 bases; nucleotides not matched to a gene: 9. CDR1 and CDR2 from the germline V gene are MNHEY and SMNVEV (reference sequence). In nucleotides, the CDR3 is TGTGCCAGCAAACCGGGTAGCGGGAGTCACGAGCAGTACTTC. Residues: CASKPGSGSHEQYF.

This clonotype was counted only a few times. The gene calls are TRBV11-2 and TRBJ2-4; the match to TRBD2 covers 14 bases. The CDR3 length is 16 residues. CDR1 is SGHAT and CDR2 is FQNNGV in the germline V gene. The V gene end was trimmed by 0 bases and the J gene end by 7 bases; junction bases not matched to a gene: 2. In DNA form, the CDR3 reads TGTGCCAGCAGCTTAGAGGGACTAGCGGGGGTGAACATTCAGTACTTC. Encoded protein: CASSLEGLAGVNIQYF.